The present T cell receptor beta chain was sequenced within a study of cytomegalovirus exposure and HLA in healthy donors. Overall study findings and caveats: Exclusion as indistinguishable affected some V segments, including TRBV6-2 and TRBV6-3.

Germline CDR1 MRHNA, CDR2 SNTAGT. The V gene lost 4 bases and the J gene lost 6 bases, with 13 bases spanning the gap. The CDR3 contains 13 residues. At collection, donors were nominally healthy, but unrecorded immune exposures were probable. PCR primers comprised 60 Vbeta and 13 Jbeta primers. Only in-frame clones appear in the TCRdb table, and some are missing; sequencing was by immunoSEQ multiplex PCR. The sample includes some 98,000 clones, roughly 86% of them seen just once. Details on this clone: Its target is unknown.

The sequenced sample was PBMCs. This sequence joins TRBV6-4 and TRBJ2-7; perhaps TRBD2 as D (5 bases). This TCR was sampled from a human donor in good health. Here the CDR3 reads CASSVERGSEQYF. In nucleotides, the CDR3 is TGTGCCAGCAGTGTAGAACGAGGGAGCGAGCAGTACTTC.